The TCR delta chain under discussion was sequenced for a study of gamma-delta chains in newborns, infants, children. Study as a whole: Microbial exposure reportedly drives polyclonal innate γδ T cell expansion after birth.

This clone was counted a few times. The length of the CDR3 is 18 residues. The ends were cut back, 3 bases at V and 0 bases at J, with 14 bases in the middle. Germline assignment: CDR1 GEAIGNYY and CDR2 EKD. TCRdb called clones from the reads again using CATT. The table records 14,000 to 15,000 delta-chain clones, 7.3% of them present only once. The receptor's source is a child who was a newborn, infant or young child, either healthy, febrile or measles-vaccinated (not recorded which). Sequences were obtained from blood. The chain recombines TRDV2 with TRDJ3; TRDD3 might be the D (6 bases). In DNA form, the CDR3 reads TGTGCCTGTGACGTACTGGGAGTAATCTCCTGGGACACCCGACAGATGTTTTTC. It specifies CACDVLGVISWDTRQMFF.